The 4 T cell receptor beta chains presented below share a single source sample, sequenced in a study of blood T cell repertoires in COVID-19. Clones were read by immunoSEQ multiplex PCR, and TCRdb kept only the in-frame ones, dropping some. The top ten clones hold 0.87% of a sample with 250,000 to 350,000 clones, approximately 85% of them seen once. The sample taken for sequencing was peripheral blood. These receptors were collected from a human donor with COVID-19, enrolled during active disease. The donor label of this sample is uncertain.

The chain has TRBV6-6 and TRBJ1-2; 10 positions match TRBD1. CDR3 length: 15 residues. The J segment lost 5 bases and the V segment lost 6 bases, leaving 9 bases of the junction unmatched. Germline V gene lookup returns CDR1 MNHNY and CDR2 SVGAGI (reference sequence). The CDR3 nucleotides are TGTGCCAGCAGCGACTTGACAGGGGGCGGTTATGGCTACACCTTC. Protein: CASSDLTGGGYGYTF.

The chain joins TRBV14 to TRBJ1-2; the D is unclear. This CDR3 is 13 amino acids long. Trimming left V 4 bases short and J 5 bases short, with 11 bases between. Germline V gene sequence: CDR1 SGHDN, CDR2 FVKESK. The CDR3 protein is CASSPVSVYGYTF. CDR3 sequence (DNA): TGTGCCAGCAGCCCTGTCAGCGTATATGGCTACACCTTC.

J is TRBJ1-2 and V is TRBV19, with 7 bases lining up with TRBD1. The J segment lost 7 bases and the V segment lost 9 bases, leaving 14 bases of the junction unmatched. This CDR3 contains 14 residues. Germline V gene lookup returns CDR1 LNHDA and CDR2 SQIVND (reference sequence). CDR3 in amino acids: CASRILGTVGGYTF. The DNA for the CDR3 is TGTGCCAGCCGCATTTTGGGGACAGTAGGTGGCTACACCTTC.

This clone has just a few counts. This chain joins TRBV7-9 and TRBJ1-5; D may be TRBD1 (6 bases). Germline V gene sequence: CDR1 SEHNR, CDR2 FQNEAQ (reference sequence). V lost 4 bases and J 3 bases, leaving 10 bases between the germline ends. The CDR3 consists of 14 residues. The CDR3, as DNA: TGTGCCAGCAGCTATAACAGGGACAATCAGCCCCAGCATTTT. Translating gives CASSYNRDNQPQHF.